This TCR beta chain is from a study of identical twins. The CDR3 length is 12 residues. V was trimmed by 8 bases and J by 4 bases, leaving 14 bases between them. CDR1 GTSNPN and CDR2 SVGIG come from the germline V gene (reference sequence). A single record per CDR3 protein comes from TCRdb applying MiXCR to the 5' RACE reads. The table includes 350,000 or so distinct CDR3 sequences, roughly 9% detected once. This clonotype was seen a handful of times. The clonotype was recovered from a woman in her forties or fifties in good health. The sequenced material came from naive T cells sorted from blood. This chain connects TRBV30 to TRBJ1-1; unclear D gene. DNA for the CDR3: TGTGCCCGGACTGAGGGAGGCACTGAAGCTTTCTTT. Protein product: CARTEGGTEAFF.